Detailed here is one TCR beta chain. A split of CD4+ cells into CD45RA+ naive and CD45RA-negative memory subsets was performed. This CDR3 is 14 amino acids long. Germline V gives CDR1 SGHTA, CDR2 FQGNSA. V gave up 5 bases and J gave up 3 bases, with 13 bases separating them. The data originate from a study of shared clonotypes between healthy human individuals. The data were produced by immunoSEQ multiplex PCR, yet TCRdb's version contains in-frame clones alone and is incomplete. The table shows 2.3 million or so clones, with over 90% occurring only once. The chain joins TRBV7-2 to TRBJ2-5, with D possibly TRBD2 on 5 matching bases. Sequences were obtained from naive CD4+ T cells from PBMCs. This sample's subset: CD45RA+ positively selected. The clonotype was recovered from a young man in good health. Some clones in this sample may be carry-over from other donors' samples. CDR3 DNA: TGTGCCAGCAGCACCCGGGGTTTGGAAGAGACCCAGTACTTC. Its protein product is CASSTRGLEETQYF.